The sample holds a few counts of the clone carrying this T cell receptor (beta chain). Through a sample-barcoded 5' primer and a J-beta primer mix, a second PCR was run for roughly 6 to 12 cycles. TCRdb processed the 5' RACE reads anew with MiXCR; each CDR3 protein has one entry. Of 1.5 million to 2 million distinct CDR3 sequences listed, 30% to 40% were seen once; the top ten hold under 25%. V lost 7 bases and J lost 4, with 17 bases in between. Germline values: CDR1 MNHNY, CDR2 SVGAGI (reference sequence). CDR3 size: 14 residues. This entry is derived from a study of blood T cells in healthy people across ages. About the research overall: Template switching retrieved approximately one barcoded beta molecule for each two T cells.

The rearrangement uses TRBV6-6 and TRBJ2-7; possibly TRBD1 for D (7 bases). This clonotype was obtained from a human donor in good health. Sequencing was done on a sample of blood. The CDR3 DNA sequence: TGTGCCAGCATCCCAGGGGGGACTCAATACGAGCAGTACTTC. Translation gives CASIPGGTQYEQYF.